The 30 T cell receptor beta chains below all came from one sample that was sequenced in a study of Ad26.COV2.S vaccination and SARS-CoV-2 variants. Treatment meaning: over 15 received Ad26.COV2.S at low or high dose, single or two shots; 5 received placebo; per-sample allocation not given. The samples were gathered on day 63 after the first injection of vaccine or placebo. The protocol was immunoSEQ multiplex PCR, while the TCRdb copy is restricted to in-frame clones and leaves out a portion. Of about 680,000 clones in the sample, more than 80% were seen once. Material: peripheral blood, obtained in a trial of Ad26.COV2.S vaccine versus placebo. These receptors were obtained from a person between 18 and 65 years old who received the Ad26.COV2.S COVID-19 vaccine or a placebo.

The rearrangement uses TRBV6-5 and TRBJ1-5, with a possible D match to TRBD1 (5 bases). V gave up 6 bases and J gave up 7 bases, with 16 bases separating them. This CDR3 comprises 14 residues. The germline V gene encodes CDR1 MNHEY and CDR2 SVGAGI. The CDR3 spells CASRERGGGQPQHF. CDR3 coding DNA: TGTGCCAGCAGGGAGCGGGGGGGAGGCCAGCCCCAGCATTTT.

The rearrangement links TRBV3-1 (or the pseudogene TRBV3-2) to TRBJ2-7, with a possible D match to TRBD1 (6 bases). V shed 1 base and J shed 1 base, with 14 bases lying between them. Germline V gives CDR1 LGHDT, CDR2 YNNKEL (reference sequence). The length of the CDR3 is 16 residues. Written as DNA, the CDR3 is TGTGCCAGCAGCCAAGGACCAACAGGGTTATCCTACGAGCAGTACTTC. Translated: CASSQGPTGLSYEQYF.

The chain recombines TRBV30 with TRBJ2-5; D perhaps matches TRBD1 (6 bases). Trimming cost V 3 bases and J 4 bases, with 12 bases left between them. This CDR3 has 13 residues. In germline, CDR1 is GTSNPN, CDR2 SVGIG (reference sequence). CDR3 in amino acids: CAWRRGWGETQYF. As DNA, the CDR3 is TGTGCCTGGAGGAGGGGGTGGGGAGAGACCCAGTACTTC.

Comments on this clone: Other DNA variants within this sample encode the same CDR3. CDR3 nucleotide sequence: TGTGCCAGCAGCCCCCCGCGGGGGGGCGGCGAGACCCAGTACTTC. This codes for CASSPPRGGGETQYF. V and J are TRBV9 and TRBJ2-5, with TRBD2 identical over 9 bases. After removal of 4 bases from V and 5 bases from J, the junction contained 9 bases not matched to a gene. The CDR3 sequence is 15 residues long. Germline V gene sequence: CDR1 SGDLS, CDR2 YYNGEE.

The rearrangement uses TRBV4-2 and TRBJ2-5, with no clear D. The V gene's germline CDR1 is LGHNA and CDR2 YNFKEQ. This CDR3 spans 14 amino acids. Trimming cost V 0 bases and J 5 bases, with 10 bases left between them. In nucleotides, the CDR3 is TGTGCCAGCAGCCAAGATACTACGATGGAGACCCAGTACTTC. It is translated as CASSQDTTMETQYF.

V and J are TRBV6-5 and TRBJ2-7; 11 bases line up with TRBD2. Trimming at V came to 0 bases and at J to 9 bases, leaving 7 bases not matched to a gene. In germline, CDR1 is MNHEY, CDR2 SVGAGI. The CDR3 extends over 15 amino acids. The CDR3 coding sequence is TGTGCCAGCAGTTACTCGAGTACTAGCGGGAGTGGGCAGTACTTC. This codes for CASSYSSTSGSGQYF.

CDR3 sequence: CATRSGASYEQYF. The CDR3 DNA reads TGTGCCACCCGAAGCGGGGCTAGCTACGAGCAGTACTTC. The J gene is TRBJ2-7, the V gene TRBV15; TRBD2 aligns across 7 bases. The germline V gene has CDR1 LNHNV and CDR2 YYDKDF (reference sequence). J gave up 3 bases and V 8 bases, and 7 bases lay outside the gene matches. CDR3 length: 13 amino acids.

The genes are TRBV5-6 and TRBJ1-1; no reliable D call. This CDR3 is 15 amino acids long. With 2 bases removed from V and 3 bases from J, the gap between germline ends came to 14 bases. Germline-derived CDR1 and CDR2 are SGHDT and YYEEEE. CDR3 residues: CASSFSGRWDTEAFF. The CDR3, as DNA: TGTGCCAGCAGCTTTTCGGGCCGTTGGGACACTGAAGCTTTCTTT.

The chain combines TRBV7-9 with TRBJ2-3, with D possibly TRBD1 on 6 matching bases. Germline lookup yields CDR1 SEHNR and CDR2 FQNEAQ (reference sequence). The CDR3 is 14 amino acids. Trimming removed 5 bases from V and 4 bases from J, with 13 bases in between. The CDR3 nucleotides read TGTGCCAGCAGCCCGACTCCAGGGGCAGATACGCAGTATTTT. Its translation: CASSPTPGADTQYF.

The count of this clone is one. The chain links TRBV5-5 to TRBJ1-4; possibly TRBD1 for D (5 bases). The V gene's germline CDR1 is SGHKS and CDR2 YYEKEE (reference sequence). This CDR3 has 18 amino acids. Trimming stripped 4 bases from V and 3 bases from J, with 22 bases between. The CDR3 DNA follows: TGTGCCAGCAGCCTGAACTTCCCGGGGTGGGGCTCTAATGAAAAACTGTTTTTT. As protein: CASSLNFPGWGSNEKLFF.

This clone showed up just once. This chain links TRBV5-1 with TRBJ1-2; D gene unclear. The length of the CDR3 is 14 residues. V lost 4 bases to trimming and J lost 5 bases, with 15 bases between them. The germline V gene encodes CDR1 SGHRS and CDR2 YFSETQ. The CDR3: CASSPNPGEYGYTF. CDR3 bases: TGCGCCAGCAGCCCCAACCCGGGAGAATATGGCTACACCTTC.

This chain connects TRBV6-5 to TRBJ2-2; the D call may be TRBD1 or TRBD2 (5 bases each). The CDR3 runs 15 residues. V lost 7 bases to trimming and J lost 3 bases, with 15 bases between them. The germline V gene has CDR1 MNHEY and CDR2 SVGAGI. In DNA, the CDR3 is TGTGCCAGCAAGGGCCGGGACCAATACACCGGGGAGCTGTTTTTT. It yields the protein CASKGRDQYTGELFF.

The chain is built from TRBV7-2 and TRBJ2-5; D is ambiguous. Germline V lookup: CDR1 SGHTA, CDR2 FQGNSA. The CDR3 is 13 amino acids. The V end lost 6 bases, the J end lost 2 bases, and 10 bases lay between the germline ends. The CDR3 loop is CASSSGPQETQYF. In DNA, the CDR3 is TGTGCCAGCAGTTCCGGGCCACAAGAGACCCAGTACTTC.

The rearrangement joins TRBV18 to TRBJ2-1; D possibly corresponds to TRBD1 (6 bases). This CDR3 has 17 residues. Germline V CDR1 and CDR2: KGHSH, LQKENI. V lost 3 bases and J 4 bases, leaving 19 bases between the germline ends. In DNA, the CDR3 is TGTGCCAGCTCACCCAACTCGGACAGCCTTGGTTACAATGAGCAGTTCTTC. Protein product: CASSPNSDSLGYNEQFF.

This chain joins TRBV6-5 and TRBJ2-1; D might be TRBD2 (6 bases). Germline CDR1 reads MNHEY; CDR2 reads SVGAGI. Trimming took off 6 bases at V and 7 bases at J, with 19 bases between the two ends. The CDR3 contains 15 residues. The CDR3 protein is CASRRTGGIINEQFF. CDR3 nucleotide sequence: TGTGCCAGCAGGCGTACGGGCGGGATAATTAATGAGCAGTTCTTC.

The chain combines TRBV7-2 with TRBJ2-7; 11 bases match TRBD1. This CDR3 contains 13 residues. With V trimmed by 5 bases and J by 12 bases, 9 bases remained unmatched. Germline V gives CDR1 SGHTA, CDR2 FQGNSA. CDR3 bases: TGTGCCAGCAGCACCGGACAGGGGGCTCGGCGGTACTTC. It yields the protein CASSTGQGARRYF.

The V call is TRBV5-4, the J call TRBJ2-7, with 8 bases matching TRBD1. Germline V gives CDR1 SGHNT, CDR2 YYREEE (reference sequence). V shed 4 bases, J shed 6 bases, and the junction held 9 bases outside the gene matches. The CDR3 contains 14 residues. The CDR3 bases are TGTGCCAGCAGCCCCCGGACAGGGACGGGCGAGCAGTACTTC. Translating gives CASSPRTGTGEQYF.

The gene calls are TRBV6-2 or TRBV6-3 and TRBJ2-1; 11 bases match TRBD2. Trimming took 0 bases from V and 5 from J; bases not matched to a gene: 3. CDR3 length: 16 amino acids. CDR1 and CDR2 (germline): MNHEY, SVGEGT. The CDR3 sequence: CASSYSGLAANNEQFF. The CDR3 DNA is TGTGCCAGCAGTTACTCGGGACTAGCGGCGAACAATGAGCAGTTCTTC.

This clone was recorded a few times. This sequence joins TRBV7-3 and TRBJ1-2, with 7 bases aligning to TRBD1. The CDR3 runs to 16 residues. The ends lost 5 bases at V and 1 base at J; junction bases unmatched: 10. Germline V CDR1 and CDR2: SGHTA, FQGTGA. CDR3 DNA: TGTGCCAGCAGCCCGACCCCGACAGGGATTAACTATGGCTACACCTTC. Translation gives CASSPTPTGINYGYTF.

V and J are TRBV19 and TRBJ1-4; D gene ambiguous. Trimming left V 7 bases short and J 3 bases short, with 9 bases between. The germline V gene has CDR1 LNHDA and CDR2 SQIVND (reference sequence). This CDR3 contains 13 residues. Here the CDR3 DNA reads TGTGCCAGTAAATCCGGGTCTAATGAAAAACTGTTTTTT. As protein: CASKSGSNEKLFF.

The rearrangement uses TRBV4-3 and TRBJ1-1; D call uncertain. The CDR3 spans 13 residues. Trimming left V 0 bases short and J 5 bases short, with 7 bases between. In germline, CDR1 is LGHNA, CDR2 YSLEER. This chain's CDR3 is CASSQDTGTEAFF. CDR3 DNA sequence: TGCGCCAGCAGCCAAGATACGGGGACTGAAGCTTTCTTT.

The count of this clone is one. The genes are TRBV7-2 and TRBJ2-3; TRBD1 aligns across 8 bases. The germline CDR1 and CDR2 sequences are SGHTA and FQGNSA. Germline trimming cut 1 base from V and 2 bases from J; bases unmatched to any gene: 2. CDR3 length: 15 residues. The CDR3 here is CASSLGTGYTDTQYF. As DNA, the CDR3 is TGTGCCAGCAGCTTAGGGACAGGGTACACAGATACGCAGTATTTT.

The chain couples TRBV9 to TRBJ1-4; TRBD1 is a possible D gene (6 bases). There are 13 residues in the CDR3. CDR1 SGDLS and CDR2 YYNGEE come from the germline V gene. V shed 4 bases and J shed 11 bases, with 15 bases lying between them. CDR3 in amino acids: CASSPGLQGKLFF. CDR3 nucleotides: TGTGCCAGCAGCCCCGGACTTCAGGGGAAACTGTTTTTT.

This chain connects TRBV6-6 to TRBJ2-3; 10 positions match TRBD2. The CDR3 totals 15 residues. The V gene end was trimmed by 8 bases and the J gene end by 1 base; junction bases not matched to a gene: 6. Germline CDR1 and CDR2: MNHNY and SVGAGI (reference sequence). The CDR3 spells CASYLAGGRTDTQYF. The CDR3 DNA reads as TGTGCCAGCTATTTAGCGGGAGGCCGCACAGATACGCAGTATTTT.

The rearrangement uses TRBV25-1 and TRBJ1-6; D might be TRBD1 (6 bases). The germline V gene has CDR1 MGHDK and CDR2 SYGVNS. Trimming removed 0 bases at V and 7 bases at J, with 13 bases between. CDR3 size: 16 residues. CDR3 bases: TGTGCCAGCAGTGAATATAGGGACACGACCAATTCACCCCTCCACTTT. Translating gives CASSEYRDTTNSPLHF.

The rearrangement links TRBV6-5 to TRBJ2-1; TRBD1 agrees at 8 bases. V lost 0 bases and J lost 8; bases outside the gene matches: 3. Germline CDR1 and CDR2: MNHEY and SVGAGI. The CDR3 is 14 residues long. The CDR3 loop reads CASSYSGQGDEQFF. Here the CDR3 DNA reads TGTGCCAGCAGTTACTCCGGACAGGGTGATGAGCAGTTCTTC.

This clone showed up just once. The chain joins TRBV7-9 to TRBJ1-1; 8 positions agree with TRBD1. CDR3 length equals 14 residues. The germline gives CDR1 SEHNR, CDR2 FQNEAQ (reference sequence). After removal of 5 bases from V and 2 bases from J, the junction contained 4 bases not matched to a gene. Here the CDR3 DNA reads TGTGCCAGCAGCCAAGGACAGGGTAACACTGAAGCTTTCTTT. Translated, it gives CASSQGQGNTEAFF.

This clone was picked up one time. CDR3 nucleotide sequence: TGTGCCAGTTCCAGAAGCTCCTACAATGAGCAGTTCTTC. This sequence encodes CASSRSSYNEQFF. The rearrangement uses TRBV6-5 and TRBJ2-1; no clear D. Per germline, CDR1 MNHEY and CDR2 SVGAGI. There are 13 residues in the CDR3. V was cut by 9 bases and J by 0 bases, with 9 bases left in between.

This chain uses TRBV5-1 with TRBJ1-4; D call uncertain. This CDR3 has 12 amino acids. V lost 3 bases and J 7 bases, leaving 7 bases between the germline ends. Germline V gene sequence: CDR1 SGHRS, CDR2 YFSETQ. The CDR3 DNA sequence: TGCGCCAGCAGCTCAGTGGGTGAAAAACTGTTTTTT. This sequence encodes CASSSVGEKLFF.

The CDR3 reads CASSIGPETQYF. CDR3 DNA: TGTGCCAGTAGTATAGGGCCAGAGACCCAGTACTTC. V usage is TRBV19 and J usage is TRBJ2-5, with D uncertain. Germline assignment: CDR1 LNHDA and CDR2 SQIVND (reference sequence). The CDR3 spans 12 residues. Trimming took off 1 base at V and 4 bases at J, with 4 bases between the two ends.